This TCR beta chain was identified in a study of blood T cell repertoires in COVID-19. As for the study in general: T cells, B-cell-depleted T cells, or PBMCs provided the cDNA or gDNA that served as material.

Methods used by the authors: The assay estimated nucleated cells by amplifying reference gene primers. Profiled with immunoSEQ multiplex PCR; TCRdb holds only in-frame clones, not every one. V and J calls and clone size are copied from that table; D and trimming were computed from the DNA. The sample contains about 100,000 clones, about 80% of which appear only once. The CDR3 covers 12 residues. Germline CDR1 and CDR2: MNHEY and SVGAGI. V lost 6 bases and J lost 11; bases outside the gene matches: 6. The specimen was peripheral blood. The chain carries TRBV6-5 and TRBJ1-1; TRBD1 agrees at 10 bases. This receptor was identified in a woman in her 70s with acute or convalescent COVID-19. In DNA form, the CDR3 reads TGTGCCAGCAGGAAGACAGGGGGCTTGGCTTTCTTT. Protein: CASRKTGGLAFF.